This T cell receptor (beta chain) derives from a study of T cells in Graves' hyperthyroidism and ophthalmopathy. Turning to the study itself: At the time of initial diagnosis and before any treatment, peripheral blood was collected.

Amplified TCR beta CDR3 regions derived from RNA transcripts. The primer set for the first-round RT-PCR of the TCR CDR3 was HTBI. Each CDR3 protein gets one entry after TCRdb re-called the multiplex PCR reads with MiXCR. The sample lists around 530,000 distinct CDR3 sequences, 15% to 20% seen once, with approximately 15% in the top ten. This CDR3 region has 14 residues. CDR1 and CDR2 (germline): SEHNR, FQNEAQ (reference sequence). Trimming took off 1 base at V and 0 bases at J, with 6 bases between the two ends. The table lists this clonotype with many counts. Clinical Activity Scores of at least 3, NOSPECS grades of at least 4 and durations under 3 months characterized ophthalmopathy patients. A patient was excluded if there was uncontrolled infection, other autoimmune disease, pregnancy or lactation. PBMCs were derived from approximately 10 ml fresh peripheral blood.

Sequenced sample: blood. This sequence joins TRBV7-9 and TRBJ2-5; no clear D gene. The sequence was obtained from a woman under 30 with Graves' ophthalmopathy. CDR3 DNA: TGTGCCAGCAGCTTAGAGGTCAACCAAGAGACCCAGTACTTC. Protein product: CASSLEVNQETQYF.